A single sample is the source of the 20 T cell receptor beta chains below, sequenced in a study of OX40 agonist ivuxolimab in advanced cancers. The protocol was immunoSEQ multiplex PCR, while the TCRdb copy is restricted to in-frame clones and leaves out a portion. The profile shows around 26,000 clones, 65% to 90% of them singletons. Sequencing used CD4+ or CD8+ T cells sorted from blood, obtained in a trial of the OX40 agonist ivuxolimab. Receptors were obtained from an adult with an advanced solid tumor such as melanoma, head and neck, liver or kidney cancer.

The chain combines TRBV27 with TRBJ2-5; a possible D gene is TRBD1 (6 bases). CDR1 and CDR2 (germline): MNHEY, SMNVEV (reference sequence). Trimming removed 3 bases from V and 5 bases from J, with 13 bases in between. This CDR3 comprises 14 residues. The DNA for the CDR3 is TGTGCCAGCAGTTTGCTAGGGGGAGAGGAGACCCAGTACTTC. Translated: CASSLLGGEETQYF.

The chain uses TRBV28 and TRBJ1-6, with TRBD1 as a possible D gene (5 bases). Germline CDR1 is MDHEN and CDR2 is SYDVKM. V was trimmed by 1 base and J by 7 bases, leaving 11 bases between them. The CDR3 runs to 15 residues. CDR3 DNA sequence: TGTGCCAGCAGTTTATTCTCAGGGTCCAATTCACCCCTCCACTTT. It specifies CASSLFSGSNSPLHF.

The V and J genes are TRBV7-6 and TRBJ2-1; 8 bases line up with TRBD1. J lost 4 bases, V lost 3 bases, and 5 bases had no gene match. Looked up from germline, CDR1 is SGHVS and CDR2 is FNYEAQ. This CDR3 region has 15 residues. CDR3 nucleotides: TGTGCCAGCAGCTTCGGGGACAGGACTTACAATGAGCAGTTCTTC. Protein sequence: CASSFGDRTYNEQFF.

This clone was detected a few times. The chain recombines TRBV11-1 with TRBJ2-7; D is possibly TRBD2 (5 bases). The germline V gene has CDR1 SGHAT and CDR2 FQDESV (reference sequence). The CDR3 has 14 residues. V dropped 5 bases and J dropped 2 bases, with 13 bases sitting between them. This CDR3 is CASSPHAGTYEQYF. CDR3 in DNA: TGTGCCAGCAGCCCGCACGCGGGTACCTACGAGCAGTACTTC.

The chain couples TRBV28 to TRBJ2-5; D remains unclear. The CDR3 has 14 amino acids. The V end was cut by 3 bases, the J end by 1 base, with 9 bases between. From germline, CDR1 is MDHEN and CDR2 SYDVKM. CDR3 sequence (DNA): TGTGCCAGCAGTTTTATAGGGTCCCAAGAGACCCAGTACTTC. Its translation is CASSFIGSQETQYF. Using reference TRBV28 and TRBJ2-5 for the parts outside the CDR3, the full variable domain is DVKVTQSSRYLVKRTGEKVFLECVQDMDHENMFWYRQDPGLGLRLIYFSYDVKMKEKGDIPEGYSVSREKKERFSLILESASTNQTSMYLCASSFIGSQETQYFGPGTRLLVL.

J is TRBJ1-5 and V is TRBV5-1; D possibly corresponds to TRBD1 (5 bases). V was trimmed by 4 bases and J by 1 base, leaving 15 bases between them. The germline V gene has CDR1 SGHRS and CDR2 YFSETQ. The CDR3 covers 16 residues. This chain's CDR3 is CASSAPRWGSNQPQHF. In nucleotides, the CDR3 is TGCGCCAGCAGCGCTCCCCGGTGGGGGAGCAATCAGCCCCAGCATTTT.

The chain has TRBV15 and TRBJ2-3, with 12 bases that match TRBD1. In germline, CDR1 is LNHNV, CDR2 YYDKDF (reference sequence). This CDR3 contains 20 residues. V was pared by 0 bases and J by 0 bases, with 10 bases of the junction left unmatched. In DNA form, the CDR3 reads TGTGCCACCAGCAGAGATATCGGGACAGGGGGCCGTCGGAGCACAGATACGCAGTATTTT. It encodes CATSRDIGTGGRRSTDTQYF. Full variable domain (rest looked up from reference TRBV15 and TRBJ2-3): DAMVIQNPRYQVTQFGKPVTLSCSQTLNHNVMYWYQQKSSQAPKLLFHYYDKDFNNEADTPDNFQSRRPNTSFCFLDIRSPGLGDTAMYLCATSRDIGTGGRRSTDTQYFGPGTRLTVL.

The chain employs TRBV28 and TRBJ1-1; D unclear. Trimming shortened V by 5 bases and J by 3 bases, and 10 bases separated the two germline ends. Germline V CDR1 and CDR2: MDHEN, SYDVKM. The length of the CDR3 is 13 residues. CDR3: CASSPGEYTEAFF. Written as DNA, the CDR3 is TGTGCCAGCAGTCCCGGGGAGTACACTGAAGCTTTCTTT.

This clone counts as medium-sized (0.01 to 0.1%). The rearrangement joins TRBV29-1 to TRBJ2-2; weak D call: TRBD1 (6 bases). Germline V lookup: CDR1 SQVTM, CDR2 ANQGSEA. V dropped 6 bases and J dropped 4 bases, with 12 bases sitting between them. This CDR3 is built from 13 residues. CDR3 residues: CSVETGPTGELFF. Written as DNA, the CDR3 is TGCAGCGTCGAGACAGGACCCACCGGGGAGCTGTTTTTT.

About this clone itself: The junction differs from germline at one of its ends, possibly a read error. The rearrangement uses TRBV10-3 and TRBJ1-1, with TRBD1 as a possible D gene (6 bases). The CDR3 has 14 residues. Germline V CDR1 and CDR2: ENHRY, SYGVKD. The DNA for the CDR3 is TGTGCCAGCAGTGAAGGGACAACAGGGTTAGAAGCTTTCTTT. This translates into CASSEGTTGLEAFF.

V is TRBV2 and J is TRBJ2-7, with D uncertain. CDR3 size: 13 residues. V shed 10 bases and J shed 0 bases, with 13 bases lying between them. From germline, CDR1 is SNHLY and CDR2 FYNNEI. CDR3 coding DNA: TGTGCCACCTCTGGGGTTTTCTCCTACGAGCAGTACTTC. This translates into CATSGVFSYEQYF. Looking up the rest from reference TRBV2 and TRBJ2-7 gives the full variable domain: EPEVTQTPSHQVTQMGQEVILRCVPISNHLYFYWYRQILGQKVEFLVSFYNNEISEKSEIFDDQFSVERPDGSNFTLKIRSTKLEDSAMYFCATSGVFSYEQYFGPGTRLTVT.

This chain connects TRBV30 to TRBJ2-7, with TRBD2 identical over 8 bases. Germline trimming cut 3 bases from V and 9 bases from J; bases unmatched to any gene: 4. This CDR3 region has 11 residues. Germline CDR1 reads GTSNPN; CDR2 reads SVGIG (reference sequence). The CDR3 DNA reads TGTGCCTGGAGGGGGGCGGGGGGGCAGTACTTC. It specifies CAWRGAGGQYF.

The chain recombines TRBV5-6 with TRBJ1-5, with no clear D. This CDR3 comprises 14 residues. Trimming removed 3 bases at V and 3 bases at J, with 10 bases between. Per the germline V gene, CDR1 is SGHDT and CDR2 is YYEEEE. The CDR3 nucleotides read TGTGCCAGCAGCTCCCTGGGGTCCAATCAGCCCCAGCATTTT. This translates into CASSSLGSNQPQHF.

V is TRBV7-2 and J is TRBJ2-2; D could derive from TRBD1 or TRBD2 (5 bases each). CDR3 length: 17 residues. Per germline, CDR1 SGHTA and CDR2 FQGNSA. V was shortened by 2 bases and J by 2 bases, with 15 bases between the two germline ends. The CDR3 coding sequence is TGTGCCAGCAGCTTATCCTCGGGACCCGCCAACACCGGGGAGCTGTTTTTT. Protein: CASSLSSGPANTGELFF. Supplemented by reference TRBV7-2 and TRBJ2-2, the full variable domain reads GAGVSQSPSNKVTEKGKDVELRCDPISGHTALYWYRQSLGQGLEFLIYFQGNSAPDKSGLPSDRFSAERTGGSVSTLTIQRTQQEDSAVYLCASSLSSGPANTGELFFGEGSRLTVL.

The sample holds a few counts of this clone. CDR3 amino acids: CASSLEGGTYEQYF. CDR3 DNA: TGTGCCAGCAGCTTAGAAGGTGGGACCTACGAGCAGTACTTC. The chain has TRBV13 and TRBJ2-7, with D uncertain. Germline CDR1 and CDR2: PRHDT and FYEKMQ (reference sequence). The CDR3 spans 14 residues. Trimming took off 1 base at V and 2 bases at J, with 9 bases between the two ends.

The chain recombines TRBV19 with TRBJ2-7; 9 bases align to TRBD1. The CDR3 loop spans 14 amino acids. J was trimmed by 2 bases and V by 7 bases; bases with no gene match: 6. Germline-derived CDR1 and CDR2 are LNHDA and SQIVND (reference sequence). The CDR3 sequence is CASKIGQGTYEQYF. CDR3 DNA: TGTGCCAGTAAGATCGGACAGGGGACCTACGAGCAGTACTTC.

The V gene is TRBV15, the J gene TRBJ2-1; TRBD1 or TRBD2 may be the D gene (5 bases each). Germline V gene data show CDR1 as LNHNV and CDR2 as YYDKDF (reference sequence). This CDR3 contains 13 residues. The V gene lost 0 bases and the J gene lost 8 bases, with 8 bases spanning the gap. The CDR3 here is CATSRDRGHEQFF. The DNA of the CDR3 is TGTGCCACCAGCAGAGACCGGGGCCATGAGCAGTTCTTC.

This rearrangement joins TRBV2 to TRBJ2-7; 7 nucleotides align to TRBD1. CDR1 SNHLY and CDR2 FYNNEI come from the germline V gene. The V and J ends lost 1 base and 6 bases, in that order; junction bases with no gene match: 9. The length of the CDR3 is 15 residues. The CDR3, as DNA: TGTGCCAGCAGTGAAGAGGGGCAGGGGGTGTCCGAGCAGTACTTC. This gives the protein CASSEEGQGVSEQYF. The whole variable domain, remainder taken from reference TRBV2 and TRBJ2-7, is EPEVTQTPSHQVTQMGQEVILRCVPISNHLYFYWYRQILGQKVEFLVSFYNNEISEKSEIFDDQFSVERPDGSNFTLKIRSTKLEDSAMYFCASSEEGQGVSEQYFGPGTRLTVT.

The rearrangement joins TRBV19 to TRBJ2-5; possible D gene TRBD2, 7 bases. Deletions cut 3 bases from V and 2 bases from J, with 16 bases between. Germline V gene data show CDR1 as LNHDA and CDR2 as SQIVND (reference sequence). The CDR3 is 16 amino acids. This CDR3 reads CASSIRGGGPQETQYF. DNA of the CDR3: TGTGCCAGTAGTATTAGAGGGGGGGGCCCTCAAGAGACCCAGTACTTC. Based on the CDR3 plus reference TRBV19 and TRBJ2-5, the full variable domain is DGGITQSPKYLFRKEGQNVTLSCEQNLNHDAMYWYRQDPGQGLRLIYYSQIVNDFQKGDIAEGYSVSREKKESFPLTVTSAQKNPTAFYLCASSIRGGGPQETQYFGPGTRLLVL.

This clone was observed a few times. This chain uses TRBV4-2 with TRBJ2-3; 9 bases are a match to TRBD2. This CDR3 is built from 16 residues. The trim removed 0 bases at V and 2 bases at J, leaving 3 bases unmatched. Germline lookup yields CDR1 LGHNA and CDR2 YNFKEQ. CDR3 loop: CASSQETGLATDTQYF. The CDR3 coding sequence is TGTGCCAGCAGCCAAGAGACGGGACTAGCCACAGATACGCAGTATTTT.